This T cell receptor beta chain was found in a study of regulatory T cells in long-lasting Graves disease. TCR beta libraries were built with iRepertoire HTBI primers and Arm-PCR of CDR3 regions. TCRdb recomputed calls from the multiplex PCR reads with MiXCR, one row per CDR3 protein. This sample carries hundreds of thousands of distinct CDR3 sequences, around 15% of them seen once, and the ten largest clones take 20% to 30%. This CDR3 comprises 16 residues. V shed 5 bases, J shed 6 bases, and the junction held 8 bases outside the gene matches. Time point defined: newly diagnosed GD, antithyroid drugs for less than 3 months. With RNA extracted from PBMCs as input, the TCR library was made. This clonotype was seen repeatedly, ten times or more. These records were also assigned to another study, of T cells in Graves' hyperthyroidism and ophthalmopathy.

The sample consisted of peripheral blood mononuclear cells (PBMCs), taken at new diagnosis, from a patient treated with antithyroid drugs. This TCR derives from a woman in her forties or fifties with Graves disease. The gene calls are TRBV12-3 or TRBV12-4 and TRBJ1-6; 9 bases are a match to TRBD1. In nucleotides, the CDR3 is TGTGCCAGCAGTCCCGGGACAGGGTGGGGTAATTCACCCCTCCACTTT. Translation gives CASSPGTGWGNSPLHF.